This is a list of T cell receptor beta chains from one sample in a study of blood T cell repertoires in COVID-19. Libraries were prepared by immunoSEQ multiplex PCR; TCRdb keeps only in-frame clonotypes and omits some of them. The table includes roughly 300,000 clones, 75% to 90% detected once. The sample was peripheral blood. All receptors come from a woman in her thirties or forties who had recovered from COVID-19. The CDR3 runs from the conserved cysteine through the conserved F or W. D genes are given only for firm matches. The size of a clone is reported for some rows only, either as once, few or many, or as a class for expanded clones.

D gene | J gene | V gene | clone size | CDR3 DNA | CDR3 protein
TRBD1 | TRBJ1-2 | TRBV29-1 | . | TGCAGCGTTGTGAGGGACAGATACTATGGCTACACCTTC | CSVVRDRYYGYTF
. | TRBJ2-7 | TRBV4-1 | few | TGCGCCAGCAGCCAAGGCGGGGCAGGAACCTACGAGCAGTACTTC | CASSQGGAGTYEQYF
TRBD1 | TRBJ2-1 | TRBV11-2 | . | TGTGCCAGCAGCCCGCGACAGGGGGCTTGGAATGAGCAGTTCTTC | CASSPRQGAWNEQFF
. | TRBJ1-1 | TRBV19 | once | TGTGCCAGTAGTATTTTTTACCGCGGGGACACTGAAGCTTTCTTT | CASSIFYRGDTEAFF
. | TRBJ1-1 | TRBV7-9 | . | TGTGCCAGCAGCTTAAACGGGGAGGGTGGGTCTGAAGCTTTCTTT | CASSLNGEGGSEAFF
. | TRBJ2-7 | TRBV5-1 | few | TGCGCCAGCAGCACCCCGACAGAGCACTACGAGCAGTACTTC | CASSTPTEHYEQYF
. | TRBJ2-5 | TRBV7-9 | . | TGTGCCAGCAGCCTCCAGGAGGGCCACGGGGAGACCCAGTACTTC | CASSLQEGHGETQYF
TRBD1 | TRBJ1-2 | TRBV5-1 | . | TGCGCCAGCAGCCCGACAGGGGGCAGTTATGGCTACACCTTC | CASSPTGGSYGYTF
. | TRBJ1-1 | TRBV2 | . | TGTGCCAGCATTGTACAGAGAAACACTGAAGCTTTCTTT | CASIVQRNTEAFF
. | TRBJ1-6 | TRBV30 | . | TGTGCCTGGAGTCTAAAACCCGACAGCAGCGTGAACTTT | CAWSLKPDSSVNF
. | TRBJ2-5 | TRBV28 | . | TGTGCCAGCAGTTTAGGGGGGTACCAAGAGACCCAGTACTTC | CASSLGGYQETQYF
. | TRBJ1-1 | TRBV2 | . | TGTGCCAGCAGTGAGCCCTTCCGGAGGGAAGCTTTCTTT | CASSEPFRREAFF
. | TRBJ2-7 | TRBV28 | . | TGTGCCAGCAGTTTCGGACACCTCTCCTACGAGCAGTACTTC | CASSFGHLSYEQYF
. | TRBJ1-5 | TRBV6-1 | . | TGTGCCAGCAGTGAAGGTCAGGGGAACGAGCCCCAGCATTTT | CASSEGQGNEPQHF
. | TRBJ1-1 | TRBV30 | . | TGTGCCTGGAGTAGTGTGAGGCACCGCGGCCCTGAAGCTTTCTTT | CAWSSVRHRGPEAFF
TRBD1 | TRBJ1-2 | TRBV11-2 | . | TGTGCCAGCAGCGGTCGGGACAGGGGGTTTCTTGACTATGGCTACACCTTC | CASSGRDRGFLDYGYTF
TRBD1 | TRBJ1-2 | TRBV7-6 | . | TGTGCCAGCAGCGCCGTTGGACAGGGTGATGGCTACACCTTC | CASSAVGQGDGYTF
TRBD1 | TRBJ2-7 | TRBV11-2 | . | TGTGCCAGCTACGGTTCCCGGGACAGCTACTACGAGCAGTACTTC | CASYGSRDSYYEQYF
TRBD2 | TRBJ2-3 | TRBV2 | . | TGTGCCAGCAGTGAAATCTGGACTAGCGGTCCCCATACGCAGTATTTT | CASSEIWTSGPHTQYF
. | TRBJ1-1 | TRBV7-8 | . | TGTGCCAGCAGCCTCCTCGACACTGAAGCTTTCTTT | CASSLLDTEAFF
. | TRBJ2-1 | TRBV27 | . | TGTGCCAGCAGTCACCAGGGTTATGAGCAGTTCTTC | CASSHQGYEQFF
TRBD1 | TRBJ1-4 | TRBV18 | . | TGTGCCAGCTCACCAATGTTGGACAGGGGCGAAAAACTGTTTTTT | CASSPMLDRGEKLFF
. | TRBJ1-1 | TRBV5-1 | . | TGCGCCAGCAGCTTGGAGCCACAGTACACTGAAGCTTTCTTT | CASSLEPQYTEAFF
. | TRBJ1-5 | TRBV4-1 | . | TGCGCCAGCAGCCTAACCTGGACTACGGGCCCCCTAAATCAGCCCCAGCATTTT | CASSLTWTTGPLNQPQHF
TRBD2 | TRBJ2-1 | TRBV7-2 | . | TGTGCCAGCAGCTACCTCCCTAGGCTAGCGGGGGCCGAGGGGCAGTTCTTC | CASSYLPRLAGAEGQFF
. | TRBJ1-4 | TRBV7-9 | . | TGTGCCAGCACCCTCGGTGAAAAACTGTTTTTT | CASTLGEKLFF
TRBD2 | TRBJ2-5 | TRBV3-1/TRBV3-2 | few | TGTGCCAGCAGTCCCCTAGCGGGGGGGCCCGAGACCCAGTACTTC | CASSPLAGGPETQYF
. | TRBJ1-1 | TRBV6-1 | many | TGTGCCAGCAGTGAAATGGGGCAGTCTGAAGCTTTCTTT | CASSEMGQSEAFF
TRBD1 | TRBJ1-4 | TRBV5-1 | . | TGCGCCAGCAGCGGCGGACAGGGGTCATTTGGGGAACTGTTTTTT | CASSGGQGSFGELFF
. | TRBJ1-1 | TRBV6-5 | . | TGTGCCAGCAGTTCCGGGGGGCGGAAGGGGGGCACTGAAGCTTTCTTT | CASSSGGRKGGTEAFF
. | TRBJ2-4 | TRBV21-1 | . | TGTGCCAGCAGCACACAGGGGTTAGCCAAAAACATTCAGTACTTC | CASSTQGLAKNIQYF
TRBD2 | TRBJ2-7 | TRBV15 | few | TGTGCCACCAGCAGAGATAGCGGGGGGGCCTACGAGCAGTACTTC | CATSRDSGGAYEQYF
. | TRBJ2-4 | TRBV5-8 | . | TGTGCCAGCAGCTTGCAGGGAGGGGGTGGAAACATTCAGTACTTC | CASSLQGGGGNIQYF
. | TRBJ2-7 | TRBV6-6 | . | TGTGCCAGCAGTTCGACGACAGGGAGGAACTACGAGCAGTACTTC | CASSSTTGRNYEQYF
TRBD1 | TRBJ1-2 | TRBV30 | few | TGTGCCTGCCCCAGGACAGGATATGGCTACACCTTC | CACPRTGYGYTF
. | TRBJ2-7 | TRBV6-5 | . | TGTGCCAGCAGTTCACGGGACATAAGTTGGGGAGAGCAGTACTTC | CASSSRDISWGEQYF
. | TRBJ2-3 | TRBV10-3 | . | TGTGCCATCAGTGAGTCTGTGGGGCCGGTGCCGCAGTATTTT | CAISESVGPVPQYF
. | TRBJ1-1 | TRBV7-2 | . | TGTGCCAGCAGCCGGTGGGGGGGGATTCGGGCTTTCTTT | CASSRWGGIRAFF
. | TRBJ2-7 | TRBV5-1 | . | TGCGCCAGCAGCTTGGACAGGGACGAGCAGTACTTC | CASSLDRDEQYF
. | TRBJ1-2 | TRBV6-5 | once | TGTGCCAGCAGTTTCGGCTCCGGGGGAGGCTACACCTTC | CASSFGSGGGYTF
. | TRBJ1-4 | TRBV30 | . | TGTGCCTGGGGTAGACAGGCAACTAATGAAAAACTGTTTTTT | CAWGRQATNEKLFF
. | TRBJ1-1 | TRBV20-1 | . | TGCAGTGCTAGTTCCGTTGGGCAGAACAAACCTGAAGCTTTCTTT | CSASSVGQNKPEAFF
TRBD1 | TRBJ1-4 | TRBV12-5 | . | TGTGCTAGTGGTGGGACAGGGCCTAATGAAAAACTGTTTTTT | CASGGTGPNEKLFF
TRBD1 | TRBJ1-5 | TRBV2 | once | TGTGCCAGCACCCCGGTCGCAGGGGGCGCTGGTCAGCCCCAGCATTTT | CASTPVAGGAGQPQHF
. | TRBJ2-1 | TRBV2 | few | TGTGCCATCACGGGACTGTCCTACAATGAGCAGTTCTTC | CAITGLSYNEQFF
. | TRBJ1-1 | TRBV6-5 | . | TGTGCCAGCAGCTATAGGGGGAACACTGAAGCTTTCTTT | CASSYRGNTEAFF
. | TRBJ1-4 | TRBV29-1 | . | TGCAGCGTCCAACAGGGTCCTAATGAAAAACTGTTTTTT | CSVQQGPNEKLFF
. | TRBJ2-2 | TRBV27 | . | TGTGCCAGCAGTTCATACTACGGGGAGCTGTTTTTT | CASSSYYGELFF
TRBD1 | TRBJ1-5 | TRBV19 | . | TGTGCCAGTAGTATAGATCGTCGGACAGGGGGCGCAGTTTTGTATCAGCCCCAGCATTTT | CASSIDRRTGGAVLYQPQHF
. | TRBJ2-4 | TRBV6-4 | . | TGTGCCAGCAGTGACTCGATCTCGAGGACCTTCTCAGGGGCCAAAAACATTCAGTACTTC | CASSDSISRTFSGAKNIQYF
TRBD1 | TRBJ2-2 | TRBV7-7 | once | TGTGCCAGCAGCTTGGGACAGGGCAACACCGGGGAGCTGTTTTTT | CASSLGQGNTGELFF
. | TRBJ2-7 | TRBV6-5 | . | TGTGCCAGCAGACGGACAGGGAGGGCCGAGCAGTACTTC | CASRRTGRAEQYF
TRBD1 | TRBJ1-1 | TRBV4-1 | few | TGCGCCAGCAGCCAAACGATCCGGGACAGCAACACTGAAGCTTTCTTT | CASSQTIRDSNTEAFF
TRBD2 | TRBJ2-5 | TRBV2 | . | TGTGCCAGCAGGGGGGGACTAGCCCCAGAGACCCAGTACTTC | CASRGGLAPETQYF
. | TRBJ2-7 | TRBV11-3 | . | TGTGCCAGCAGCCCTACAGGGCTTTCCTACGAGCAGTACTTC | CASSPTGLSYEQYF
. | TRBJ2-3 | TRBV19 | . | TGTGCCAGTAGTACCCGACCTTGGAGAGATACGCAGTATTTT | CASSTRPWRDTQYF
. | TRBJ2-5 | TRBV11-3 | . | TGTGCCAGCAGCTTACGCCGACTTTTTGAAGTTCTAGAGACCCAGTACTTC | CASSLRRLFEVLETQYF
TRBD1 | TRBJ1-3 | TRBV7-2 | . | TGTGCCAGCAGCCACCGGACAGGGGTCGGAAACACCATATATTTT | CASSHRTGVGNTIYF